The 21 T cell receptor beta chains below come from one sample, sequenced in a study of siplizumab effects on memory and regulatory T cells (dated by TCRdb to the late 2010s). Library preparation employed the immunoSEQ multiplex PCR assay. The clones in this table, taken by TCRdb from immuneACCESS, are in-frame only. Not every clone is retained; where verified, under half of the shortfall comes from an unresolved V gene, and the cause of the rest is unknown. Counted in this sample were some 96,000 clones; roughly 93% of them appeared once. Roughly 1.4% of the sample comes from the top ten. Sequencing was done on a sample of non-Treg CD4+ T cells sorted from blood. This specimen's cell subset or site label, per the study, means: FACS-sorted unstimulated CD4+ non-regulatory T cells. The receptors originated from a human donor in good health.

This rearrangement joins TRBV28 to TRBJ2-7, with D tentatively TRBD1 (5 bases). With 4 bases removed from V and 3 bases from J, the gap between germline ends came to 13 bases. There are 14 residues in the CDR3. CDR1 is MDHEN, CDR2 SYDVKM, per germline. CDR3 protein: CASSWTNRGYEQYF. The CDR3 nucleotides are TGTGCCAGCAGTTGGACCAATAGGGGCTACGAGCAGTACTTC.

The chain combines TRBV9 with TRBJ2-1; 10 nucleotides line up with TRBD2. The CDR3 has 15 residues. J was trimmed by 9 bases and V by 4 bases; bases with no gene match: 10. Germline CDR1 SGDLS, CDR2 YYNGEE. CDR3 sequence: CASSYGSGRAPEQFF. The CDR3 nucleotides are TGTGCCAGCAGCTACGGGAGCGGGAGGGCCCCTGAGCAGTTCTTC.

This chain uses TRBV5-6 with TRBJ2-7; maybe TRBD2 (5 bases). The V and J ends lost 3 bases and 7 bases respectively, with 20 bases between them. CDR3 length equals 15 residues. Germline V gives CDR1 SGHDT, CDR2 YYEEEE. The DNA of the CDR3 is TGTGCCAGCAGCTCACCCTTAAGGGAGCCCCGGGAGCAGTACTTC. Amino acid sequence: CASSSPLREPREQYF.

The chain has TRBV15 and TRBJ1-2, with a tentative D call TRBD1 (5 bases). This CDR3 contains 17 residues. V dropped 3 bases and J dropped 5 bases, with 22 bases sitting between them. The germline V gene has CDR1 LNHNV and CDR2 YYDKDF (reference sequence). The CDR3, as DNA: TGTGCCACCAGCAGCATAAGTACAGGTCCCACTATTTATGGCTACACCTTC. Protein: CATSSISTGPTIYGYTF. Complete variable domain (other parts from reference TRBV15 and TRBJ1-2): DAMVIQNPRYQVTQFGKPVTLSCSQTLNHNVMYWYQQKSSQAPKLLFHYYDKDFNNEADTPDNFQSRRPNTSFCFLDIRSPGLGDTAMYLCATSSISTGPTIYGYTFGSGTRLTVV.

The V gene is TRBV19, the J gene TRBJ2-1, with 8 bases aligning to TRBD2. CDR1 is LNHDA, CDR2 SQIVND, per germline (reference sequence). The CDR3 runs 11 residues. The V gene end was trimmed by 6 bases and the J gene end by 16 bases; junction bases not matched to a gene: 8. CDR3 protein: CASRQSGSHFF. As DNA, the CDR3 is TGTGCCAGTAGACAGAGCGGGAGTCACTTCTTC. Variable domain in full (rest from reference TRBV19 and TRBJ2-1): DGGITQSPKYLFRKEGQNVTLSCEQNLNHDAMYWYRQDPGQGLRLIYYSQIVNDFQKGDIAEGYSVSREKKESFPLTVTSAQKNPTAFYLCASRQSGSHFFGPGTRLTVL.

This sequence joins TRBV14 and TRBJ2-7, with 9 bases that match TRBD1. The germline CDR1 and CDR2 sequences are SGHDN and FVKESK. V lost 1 base to trimming and J lost 6 bases; unmatched junction nucleotides: 4. The CDR3 is 14 amino acids. CDR3: CASSQAGQGSEQYF. The CDR3 nucleotides are TGTGCCAGCAGCCAAGCGGGACAGGGTTCCGAGCAGTACTTC.

This clone was found once. The rearrangement uses TRBV28 and TRBJ1-5; 8 bases match TRBD1. V was pared by 5 bases and J by 4 bases, with 4 bases of the junction left unmatched. This CDR3 region has 14 residues. The germline V gene has CDR1 MDHEN and CDR2 SYDVKM. Here the CDR3 reads CASSTGQGNQPQHF. The CDR3, as DNA: TGTGCCAGCAGTACCGGACAGGGAAATCAGCCCCAGCATTTT.

This chain joins TRBV10-3 and TRBJ2-7; D uncertain. Germline V gene lookup returns CDR1 ENHRY and CDR2 SYGVKD. The germline V and J ends were trimmed by 3 bases and 6 bases, with 9 bases remaining between them. The CDR3 covers 12 residues. The CDR3 DNA reads TGTGCCATCAGTGAACAAGGGTCCGAGCAGTACTTC. It codes for CAISEQGSEQYF.

The V and J genes are TRBV28 and TRBJ1-3; D unresolved. CDR1 and CDR2 from the germline V gene are MDHEN and SYDVKM. V lost 8 bases, J lost 1 base, and 15 bases lay in between. CDR3 length: 15 residues. CDR3: CASSSPIVSGNTIYF. The CDR3 DNA reads as TGTGCCAGCTCCTCCCCCATAGTGTCTGGAAACACCATATATTTT.

The CDR3 protein is CASRTEMNTEAFF. CDR3 nucleotides: TGTGCCAGCAGGACAGAGATGAACACTGAAGCTTTCTTT. J is TRBJ1-1 and V is TRBV2; D is possibly TRBD1 (5 bases). Germline V lookup: CDR1 SNHLY, CDR2 FYNNEI. This CDR3 contains 13 residues. V lost 6 bases and J lost 0, with 8 bases in between.

There are a few counts of this clone. This sequence joins TRBV7-3 and TRBJ2-3; unclear D gene. The CDR3 is 13 amino acids. CDR1 SGHTA and CDR2 FQGTGA come from the germline V gene. The V and J ends lost 3 bases and 3 bases respectively, with 7 bases between them. The CDR3 DNA reads TGTGCCAGCAGCTTGCTAGAAACAGATACGCAGTATTTT. Its protein product is CASSLLETDTQYF.

The chain is built from TRBV11-3 and TRBJ2-7, with 12 bases fitting TRBD2. Germline assignment: CDR1 SGHNT and CDR2 YENEEA. CDR3 length equals 15 residues. After removal of 5 bases from V and 5 bases from J, the junction contained 7 bases not matched to a gene. CDR3 sequence (DNA): TGTGCCAGCAGCCAGAGACTAGCGGGAGCCCACGAGCAGTACTTC. As protein: CASSQRLAGAHEQYF.

The chain carries TRBV2 and TRBJ1-3, with unresolved D. V lost 5 bases and J lost 0, with 17 bases in between. CDR3 size: 17 residues. The germline V gene has CDR1 SNHLY and CDR2 FYNNEI. The CDR3 here is CASSTSGIITSGNTIYF. The CDR3 nucleotides are TGTGCCAGCAGTACATCCGGGATTATCACCTCTGGAAACACCATATATTTT.

The CDR3 loop is CASSPWIGETQYF. CDR3 nucleotide sequence: TGTGCCAGCAGCCCTTGGATAGGGGAAACCCAGTACTTC. The genes are TRBV28 and TRBJ2-5, with D possibly being TRBD1 (5 bases). Germline loops: CDR1 MDHEN, CDR2 SYDVKM. Trimming cost V 6 bases and J 8 bases, with 16 bases left between them. The CDR3 is 13 residues long.

The V gene is TRBV27, the J gene TRBJ2-7; no reliable D call. The CDR3 contains 14 residues. Trimming took off 1 base at V and 2 bases at J, with 9 bases between the two ends. The V gene's germline CDR1 is MNHEY and CDR2 SMNVEV (reference sequence). The CDR3 DNA reads as TGTGCCAGCAGTTTATTACGCGGACCCTACGAGCAGTACTTC. This gives the protein CASSLLRGPYEQYF.

The rearrangement joins TRBV6-1 to TRBJ2-7; TRBD1 agrees at 10 bases. This CDR3 is 14 amino acids long. Germline trimming cut 4 bases from V and 3 bases from J; bases unmatched to any gene: 3. Per the germline V gene, CDR1 is MNHNS and CDR2 is SASEGT. Here the CDR3 reads CASSGRDRGYEQYF. CDR3 in DNA: TGTGCCAGCAGTGGACGGGACAGGGGCTACGAGCAGTACTTC.

The rearrangement joins TRBV27 to TRBJ2-4; 7 bases fit TRBD2. J lost 6 bases, V lost 0 bases, and 11 bases had no gene match. The length of the CDR3 is 17 residues. Germline CDR1 reads MNHEY; CDR2 reads SMNVEV (reference sequence). The CDR3 loop reads CASSLSRDYILRNIQYF. The CDR3 DNA reads TGTGCCAGCAGTTTATCGAGGGACTATATTCTTCGAAACATTCAGTACTTC.

CDR3 DNA: TGCGCCAGCAGCTTTAGCGACCGCACAGATACGCAGTATTTT. It yields the protein CASSFSDRTDTQYF. The chain links TRBV5-1 to TRBJ2-3; D may be TRBD2 (5 bases). Germline values: CDR1 SGHRS, CDR2 YFSETQ. The CDR3 is 14 residues long. V gave up 2 bases and J gave up 1 base, with 8 bases separating them.

This sequence joins TRBV15 and TRBJ2-4; D possibly corresponds to TRBD2 (5 bases). This CDR3 comprises 16 residues. V lost 1 base to trimming and J lost 1 base, with 11 bases between them. CDR1 is LNHNV and CDR2 is YYDKDF in the germline V gene (reference sequence). This CDR3 reads CATSRGAGKAKNIQYF. CDR3 in DNA: TGTGCCACCAGCAGAGGTGCGGGTAAGGCCAAAAACATTCAGTACTTC.

This chain uses TRBV9 with TRBJ2-5; either TRBD1 or TRBD2 may fit D (6 bases each). V was cut by 2 bases and J by 3 bases, with 11 bases left in between. CDR1 and CDR2 from the germline V gene are SGDLS and YYNGEE. The length of the CDR3 is 14 residues. The CDR3 DNA reads as TGTGCCAGCAGCGTTGGGGGCGGGGAAGAGACCCAGTACTTC. It specifies CASSVGGGEETQYF.

The V gene is TRBV27, the J gene TRBJ2-7; D assignment may be TRBD1 or TRBD2 (5 bases each). The length of the CDR3 is 13 residues. V was shortened by 6 bases and J by 3 bases, with 12 bases between the two germline ends. Per germline, CDR1 MNHEY and CDR2 SMNVEV (reference sequence). The CDR3 region has the DNA TGTGCCAGCAGCGGGGCCGTCCGCTACGAGCAGTACTTC. This codes for CASSGAVRYEQYF.